The entry below describes one TCR beta chain. Participants were aged roughly 18 to 90 years, lived in about 26 US areas, and enrolled virtually. This sample is part of a study of blood T cell repertoires in COVID-19. Across the study: T cells, B-cell-depleted T cells, or PBMCs supplied cDNA or gDNA.

This CDR3 is built from 14 residues. V lost 0 bases and J lost 10, with 19 bases in between. The germline V gene has CDR1 GTSNPN and CDR2 SVGIG (reference sequence). The authors' processing: It was from reference gene primer amplification that nucleated cell counts were estimated. Profiled with immunoSEQ multiplex PCR; TCRdb holds only in-frame clones, not every one. That table supplies the V and J calls and clone size; D and trimming were determined from the DNA. The sample includes 210,000 or so clones, about 76% of them seen just once. V is TRBV30 and J is TRBJ2-7, with D possibly matching TRBD2 (5 bases). Sequenced: PBMCs or T cells enriched from blood (not recorded which). This clonotype originated in a woman in her 50s with acute COVID-19. The CDR3 protein is CAWSVLSSAGGQYF. The CDR3, as DNA: TGTGCCTGGAGTGTATTGTCTTCGGCAGGAGGTCAGTACTTC. The full variable domain, completed using reference TRBV30 and TRBJ2-7, is SQTIHQWPATLVQPVGSPLSLECTVEGTSNPNLYWYRQAAGRGLQLLFYSVGIGQISSEVPQNLSASRPQDRQFILSSKKLLLSDSGFYLCAWSVLSSAGGQYFGPGTRLTVT.